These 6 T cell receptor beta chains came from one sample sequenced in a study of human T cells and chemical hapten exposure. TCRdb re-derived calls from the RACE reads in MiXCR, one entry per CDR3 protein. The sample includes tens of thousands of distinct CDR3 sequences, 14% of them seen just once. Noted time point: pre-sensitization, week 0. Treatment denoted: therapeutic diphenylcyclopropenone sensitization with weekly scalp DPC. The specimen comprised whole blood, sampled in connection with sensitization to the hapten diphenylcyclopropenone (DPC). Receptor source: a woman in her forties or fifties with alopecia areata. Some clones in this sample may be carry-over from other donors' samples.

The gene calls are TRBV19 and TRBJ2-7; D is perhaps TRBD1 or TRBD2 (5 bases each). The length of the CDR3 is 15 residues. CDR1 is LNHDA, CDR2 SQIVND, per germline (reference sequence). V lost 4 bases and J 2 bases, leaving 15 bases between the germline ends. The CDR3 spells CASSTIRGTAYEQYF. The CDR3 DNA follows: TGTGCCAGTAGTACGATCCGGGGCACGGCCTACGAGCAGTACTTC. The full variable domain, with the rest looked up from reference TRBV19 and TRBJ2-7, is DGGITQSPKYLFRKEGQNVTLSCEQNLNHDAMYWYRQDPGQGLRLIYYSQIVNDFQKGDIAEGYSVSREKKESFPLTVTSAQKNPTAFYLCASSTIRGTAYEQYFGPGTRLTVT.

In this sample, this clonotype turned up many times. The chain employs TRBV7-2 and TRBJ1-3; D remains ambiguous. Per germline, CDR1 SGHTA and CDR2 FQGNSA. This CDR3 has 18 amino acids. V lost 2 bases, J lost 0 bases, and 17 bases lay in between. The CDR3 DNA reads TGTGCCAGCAGCTTACGGGGTACCAGTTTTTACTCTGGAAACACCATATATTTT. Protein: CASSLRGTSFYSGNTIYF.

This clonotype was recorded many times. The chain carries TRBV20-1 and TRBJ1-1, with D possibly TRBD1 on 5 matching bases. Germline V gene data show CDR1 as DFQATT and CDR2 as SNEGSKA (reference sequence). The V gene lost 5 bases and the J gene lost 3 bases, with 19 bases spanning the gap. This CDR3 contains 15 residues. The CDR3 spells CSAPPLRRGDTEAFF. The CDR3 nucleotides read TGCAGTGCTCCGCCCCTCCGACGGGGGGACACTGAAGCTTTCTTT.

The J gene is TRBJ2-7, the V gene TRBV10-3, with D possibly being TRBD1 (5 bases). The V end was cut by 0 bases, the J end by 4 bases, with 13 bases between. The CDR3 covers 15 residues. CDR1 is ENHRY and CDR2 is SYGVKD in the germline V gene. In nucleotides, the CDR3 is TGTGCCATCAGTGAGTCAAGGGGCCCTTTTTACGAGCAGTACTTC. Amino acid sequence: CAISESRGPFYEQYF.

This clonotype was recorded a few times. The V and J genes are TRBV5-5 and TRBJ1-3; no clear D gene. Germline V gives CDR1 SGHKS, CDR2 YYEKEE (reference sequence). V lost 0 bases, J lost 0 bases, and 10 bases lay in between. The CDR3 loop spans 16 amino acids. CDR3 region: CASSLAPLGSGNTIYF. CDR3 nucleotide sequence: TGTGCCAGCAGCTTGGCGCCTTTGGGCTCTGGAAACACCATATATTTT.

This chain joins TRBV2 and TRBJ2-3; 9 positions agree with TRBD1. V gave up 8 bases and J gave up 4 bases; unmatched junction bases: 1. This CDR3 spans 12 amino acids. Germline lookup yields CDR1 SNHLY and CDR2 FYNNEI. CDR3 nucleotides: TGTGCCAGCCGGGACAGGGCAGATACGCAGTATTTT. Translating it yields CASRDRADTQYF.